Shown below are 4 T cell receptor beta chains from a single sample sequenced in a study of T-cell reconstitution after alpha-beta-depleted transplantation in children. This sample's TCRbeta library carried unique molecular identifier barcodes. TCRdb recomputed calls from the PCR reads with MiXCR, one row per CDR3 protein. Altogether approximately 500,000 distinct CDR3 sequences are present, 25% to 30% being singletons, with the ten largest covering around 36%. This material consisted of PBMCs, taken before TCRalphabeta/CD19-depleted stem cell transplant. These receptors all stem from a boy younger than two with Wiskott-Aldrich syndrome, due to receive a stem cell transplant.

This clonotype has just a few counts. This chain uses TRBV4-1 with TRBJ2-7, with 8 bases aligning to TRBD2. This CDR3 contains 15 residues. The V and J ends lost 1 base and 5 bases, in that order; junction bases with no gene match: 7. Germline CDR1 and CDR2: MGHRA and YSYEKL. CDR3 nucleotide sequence: TGCGCCAGCAGCCAAGCGGGACTGGGACTAGACGAGCAGTACTTC. Protein: CASSQAGLGLDEQYF.

In this sample, this clonotype turned up once. The chain uses TRBV24-1 and TRBJ2-7; 10 positions match TRBD1. CDR3 length: 15 amino acids. The germline CDR1 and CDR2 sequences are KGHDR and SFDVKD. Unmatched junction bases numbered 3, after V lost 2 bases and J lost 3 bases. CDR3 in amino acids: CATSDSTGGVYEQYF. DNA of the CDR3: TGTGCCACCAGTGATTCGACAGGGGGCGTCTACGAGCAGTACTTC.

The rearrangement uses TRBV5-1 and TRBJ2-1, with 15 bases identical to TRBD2. The germline V gene has CDR1 SGHRS and CDR2 YFSETQ. V lost 4 bases and J lost 8; bases outside the gene matches: 7. The CDR3 consists of 16 residues. The CDR3 is CASSLTGTSGRYEQFF. Here the CDR3 DNA reads TGCGCCAGCAGCCTGACAGGGACTAGCGGGAGGTATGAGCAGTTCTTC.

This clonotype has more than one count but fewer than ten. The chain employs TRBV19 and TRBJ1-1; the match to TRBD1 covers 9 bases. The V gene end was trimmed by 2 bases and the J gene end by 3 bases; junction bases not matched to a gene: 1. The germline CDR1 and CDR2 sequences are LNHDA and SQIVND (reference sequence). The CDR3 has 14 amino acids. CDR3 sequence: CASSITGGYTEAFF. CDR3 nucleotides: TGTGCCAGTAGTATAACAGGGGGCTACACTGAAGCTTTCTTT.